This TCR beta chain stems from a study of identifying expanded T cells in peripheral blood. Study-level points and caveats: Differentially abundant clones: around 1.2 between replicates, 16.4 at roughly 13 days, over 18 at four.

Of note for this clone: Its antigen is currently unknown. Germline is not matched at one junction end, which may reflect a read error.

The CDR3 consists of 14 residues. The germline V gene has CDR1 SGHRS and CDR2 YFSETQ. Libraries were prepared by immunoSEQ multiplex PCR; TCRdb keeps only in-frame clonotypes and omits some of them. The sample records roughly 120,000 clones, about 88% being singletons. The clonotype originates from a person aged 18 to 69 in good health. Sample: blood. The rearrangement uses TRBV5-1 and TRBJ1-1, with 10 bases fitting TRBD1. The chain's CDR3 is CASSLRTGGTEAFF. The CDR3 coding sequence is TGTGCCAGCAGCTTGCGGACAGGGGGCACTGAAGCTTTCTTT. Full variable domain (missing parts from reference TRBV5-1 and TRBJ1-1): KAGVTQTPRYLIKTRGQQVTLSCSPISGHRSVSWYQQTPGQGLQFLFEYFSETQRNKGNFPGRFSGRQFSNSRSEMNVSTLELGDSALYLCASSLRTGGTEAFFGQGTRLTVV.